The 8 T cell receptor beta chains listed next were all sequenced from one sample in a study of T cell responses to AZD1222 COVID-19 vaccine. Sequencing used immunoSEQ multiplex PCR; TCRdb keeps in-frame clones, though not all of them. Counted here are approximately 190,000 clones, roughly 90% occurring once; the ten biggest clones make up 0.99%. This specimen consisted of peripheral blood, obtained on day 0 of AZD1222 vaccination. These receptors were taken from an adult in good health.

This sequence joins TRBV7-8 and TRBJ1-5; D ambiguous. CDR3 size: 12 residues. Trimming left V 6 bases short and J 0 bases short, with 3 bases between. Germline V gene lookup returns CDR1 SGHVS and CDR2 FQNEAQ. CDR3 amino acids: CASSYSNQPQHF. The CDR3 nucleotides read TGTGCCAGCAGTTATAGCAATCAGCCCCAGCATTTT.

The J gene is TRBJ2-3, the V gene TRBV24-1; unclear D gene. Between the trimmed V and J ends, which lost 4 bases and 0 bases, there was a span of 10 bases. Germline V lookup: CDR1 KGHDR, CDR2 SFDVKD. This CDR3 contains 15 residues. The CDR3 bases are TGTGCCACCAGTGACCGGAGAATCAGCACAGATACGCAGTATTTT. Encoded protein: CATSDRRISTDTQYF.

In DNA, the CDR3 is TGTGCCACCAGCAGAGAGGTACTAACCTACAATGAGCAGTTCTTC. It translates to CATSREVLTYNEQFF. The rearrangement uses TRBV15 and TRBJ2-1; D is ambiguous. The CDR3 runs to 15 residues. Germline loops: CDR1 LNHNV, CDR2 YYDKDF (reference sequence). V was cut by 0 bases and J by 2 bases, with 8 bases left in between.

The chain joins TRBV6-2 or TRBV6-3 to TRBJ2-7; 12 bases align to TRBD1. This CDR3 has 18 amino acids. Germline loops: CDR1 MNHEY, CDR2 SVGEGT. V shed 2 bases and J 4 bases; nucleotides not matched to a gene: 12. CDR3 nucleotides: TGTGCCAGCAGTTACCCCCCAGCCGGGACAGGGGGCCCTTACGAGCAGTACTTC. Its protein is CASSYPPAGTGGPYEQYF.

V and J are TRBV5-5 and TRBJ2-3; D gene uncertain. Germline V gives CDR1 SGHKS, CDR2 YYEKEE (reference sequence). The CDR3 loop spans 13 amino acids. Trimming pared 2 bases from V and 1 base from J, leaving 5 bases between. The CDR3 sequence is CASSLIGTDTQYF. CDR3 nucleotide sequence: TGTGCCAGCAGCTTAATAGGCACAGATACGCAGTATTTT.

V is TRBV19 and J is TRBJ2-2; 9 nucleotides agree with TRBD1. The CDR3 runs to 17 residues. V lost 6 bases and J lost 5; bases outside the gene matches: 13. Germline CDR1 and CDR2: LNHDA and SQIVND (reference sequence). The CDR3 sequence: CASRPLPGQGSTGELFF. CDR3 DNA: TGTGCCAGTAGGCCTTTACCGGGACAGGGATCGACCGGGGAGCTGTTTTTT.

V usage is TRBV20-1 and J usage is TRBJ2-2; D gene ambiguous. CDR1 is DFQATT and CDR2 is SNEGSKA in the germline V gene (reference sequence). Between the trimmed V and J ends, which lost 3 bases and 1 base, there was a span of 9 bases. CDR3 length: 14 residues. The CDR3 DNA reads TGCAGTGCTAGTAATCCACTGAACACCGGGGAGCTGTTTTTT. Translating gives CSASNPLNTGELFF.

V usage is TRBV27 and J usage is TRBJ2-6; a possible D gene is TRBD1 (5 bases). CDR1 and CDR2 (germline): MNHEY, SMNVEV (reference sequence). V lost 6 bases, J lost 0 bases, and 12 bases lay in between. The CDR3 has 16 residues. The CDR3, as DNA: TGTGCCAGCAGACACACAGGACCCTCTGGGGCCAACGTCCTGACTTTC. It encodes CASRHTGPSGANVLTF.